This note documents a single T cell receptor beta chain sequence. The sample is drawn from a study of tumor and adjacent non-tumor tissue in lung cancer. For the study at large: Samples averaged about 3.8 million productive TCRbeta reads each.

RNA was extracted from bulk tissue without any cell sorting. This CDR3 is 16 amino acids long. CDR1 is SEHNR, CDR2 FQNEAQ, per germline (reference sequence). V lost 5 bases, J lost 0 bases, and 14 bases lay in between. Three rounds of nested PCR, following a modified ARM-PCR protocol, produced the TCRbeta library. TCRdb re-analysed the multiplex PCR reads in MiXCR, keeping a single row per CDR3 protein. This sample yields approximately 100,000 distinct CDR3 sequences, of which roughly 75% are seen a single time; about 40% belongs to the top ten. The clonotype was recovered from a woman aged 55-69 years with non-small cell lung cancer. This sequence joins TRBV7-9 and TRBJ1-3, with D perhaps TRBD1 (6 bases). Sequenced: lung tumor tissue. The chain's CDR3 is CASSPSGQTSGNTIYF. The CDR3 DNA sequence: TGTGCCAGCAGCCCATCTGGACAGACCTCTGGAAACACCATATATTTT.